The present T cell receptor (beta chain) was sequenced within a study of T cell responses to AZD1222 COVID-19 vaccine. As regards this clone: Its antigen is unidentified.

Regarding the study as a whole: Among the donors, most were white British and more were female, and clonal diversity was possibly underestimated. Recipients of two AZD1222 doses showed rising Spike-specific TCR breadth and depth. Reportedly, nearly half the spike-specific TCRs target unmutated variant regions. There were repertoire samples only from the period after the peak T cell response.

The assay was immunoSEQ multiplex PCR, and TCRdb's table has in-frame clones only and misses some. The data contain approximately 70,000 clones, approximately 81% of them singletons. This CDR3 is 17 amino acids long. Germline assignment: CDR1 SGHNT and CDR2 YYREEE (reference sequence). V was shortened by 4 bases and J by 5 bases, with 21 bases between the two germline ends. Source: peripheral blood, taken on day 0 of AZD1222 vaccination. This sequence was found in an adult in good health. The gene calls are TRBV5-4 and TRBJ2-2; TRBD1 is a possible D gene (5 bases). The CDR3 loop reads CASSAERARGITGELFF. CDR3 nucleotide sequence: TGTGCCAGCAGCGCTGAAAGGGCAAGGGGAATTACCGGGGAGCTGTTTTTT.